The T cell receptor (beta chain) described here comes from a study of identical twins. General observations from the study: For cord blood, abundant beta clonotypes had fewer insertions, unlike memory repertoires, which showed none. Out-of-frame alpha sequences common to twins were enriched for low generation probability.

Unique molecular identifiers were present on the cDNA, which also gained a universal primer site by template switching. One entry per CDR3 protein, called by TCRdb with MiXCR from the 5' RACE reads. The data contain around 370,000 distinct CDR3 sequences, roughly 9% of them singletons. V lost 4 bases to trimming and J lost 1 base, with 10 bases between them. The CDR3 contains 14 residues. Per germline, CDR1 SGDLS and CDR2 YYNGEE. This clonotype was detected ten times or more. Its antigen is as yet unknown. Input material: naive T cells sorted from blood. The origin of this receptor is a woman in her 50s in good health. V is TRBV9 and J is TRBJ2-3; a possible D gene is TRBD2 (5 bases). The CDR3 region has the DNA TGTGCCAGCAGCCTACTAGTCGGCACAGATACGCAGTATTTT. Translating gives CASSLLVGTDTQYF.